These 10 T cell receptor beta chains share one sample of origin, sequenced in a study of cytomegalovirus exposure and HLA in healthy donors. TCRdb's copy holds only in-frame clones and misses some; the assay was immunoSEQ multiplex PCR. Of 250,000 to 400,000 clones in the sample, 88% were seen once. Sequencing was performed on PBMCs. The source of these receptors is a young man in good health and CMV-seronegative.

The rearrangement joins TRBV11-2 to TRBJ1-2; TRBD1 aligns across 9 bases. In germline, CDR1 is SGHAT, CDR2 FQNNGV. The CDR3 is made up of 15 amino acids. Trimming removed 6 bases from V and 6 bases from J; junction bases left unmatched: 11. CDR3 sequence reads: CASSSMSRTGDGYTF. The CDR3 DNA sequence: TGTGCCAGCAGTTCAATGTCCCGGACAGGGGATGGCTACACCTTC.

The rearrangement joins TRBV7-6 to TRBJ1-1; 7 nucleotides match TRBD1. There are 12 residues in the CDR3. Per germline, CDR1 SGHVS and CDR2 FNYEAQ. J gave up 4 bases and V 6 bases, and 2 bases lay outside the gene matches. The CDR3 region has the DNA TGTGCCAGCAGTACAGGGGCCACTGAAGCTTTCTTT. Protein product: CASSTGATEAFF.

The CDR3 nucleotides read TGTGCCAGCAGCATCCTAGTTTACACAGATACGCAGTATTTT. It is translated as CASSILVYTDTQYF. The chain is built from TRBV7-8 and TRBJ2-3, with unresolved D. CDR1 and CDR2 (germline): SGHVS, FQNEAQ. This CDR3 contains 14 residues. Trimming left V 5 bases short and J 2 bases short, with 11 bases between.

V is TRBV7-9 and J is TRBJ1-1; D is unclear. The germline V and J ends were trimmed by 4 bases and 10 bases, with 19 bases remaining between them. CDR3 length equals 14 residues. The germline CDR1 and CDR2 sequences are SEHNR and FQNEAQ (reference sequence). Here the CDR3 DNA reads TGTGCCAGCAGCTCTTTTATGGGGTGGGGAGGAGCTTTCTTT. Its protein is CASSSFMGWGGAFF.

The J gene is TRBJ1-3, the V gene TRBV5-4, with 9 bases that match TRBD1. There are 14 residues in the CDR3. The junction had 6 bases not matched to a gene; V was cut back by 4 bases and J by 7 bases. The germline CDR1 and CDR2 sequences are SGHNT and YYREEE (reference sequence). The CDR3 spells CASSRRDRVNTIYF. The CDR3 nucleotides are TGTGCCAGCAGCCGCCGGGACAGGGTTAACACCATATATTTT.

This rearrangement joins TRBV27 to TRBJ2-7, with 7 nucleotides matching TRBD2. CDR3 length: 11 amino acids. V trimming: 7 bases; J trimming: 3 bases; junction bases outside the gene matches: 0. The germline V gene encodes CDR1 MNHEY and CDR2 SMNVEV (reference sequence). The CDR3 protein is CASTGGYEQYF. The CDR3 DNA is TGTGCCAGCACGGGGGGCTACGAGCAGTACTTC.

This chain connects TRBV6-5 to TRBJ1-1; no definite D call. Deletions cut 0 bases from V and 0 bases from J, with 2 bases between. Germline-derived CDR1 and CDR2 are MNHEY and SVGAGI. This CDR3 spans 13 amino acids. For the CDR3, the DNA is TGTGCCAGCAGTTACTCCATGAACACTGAAGCTTTCTTT. The encoded protein is CASSYSMNTEAFF.

This sequence joins TRBV18 and TRBJ2-5; weak D call: TRBD2 (5 bases). V lost 3 bases and J 1 base, leaving 9 bases between the germline ends. The CDR3 runs to 14 residues. Per the germline V gene, CDR1 is KGHSH and CDR2 is LQKENI. The chain's CDR3 is CASSPAGIQETQYF. The CDR3 DNA follows: TGTGCCAGCTCACCGGCCGGGATCCAAGAGACCCAGTACTTC.

The V and J genes are TRBV6-5 and TRBJ2-5; 11 nucleotides match TRBD1. Trimming removed 8 bases from V and 5 bases from J; junction bases left unmatched: 4. The CDR3 has 13 residues. Germline lookup yields CDR1 MNHEY and CDR2 SVGAGI. CDR3 sequence: CASGQGAWETQYF. CDR3 bases: TGTGCCAGCGGACAGGGGGCTTGGGAGACCCAGTACTTC.

In its sample, this clone was seen once. The rearrangement uses TRBV11-2 and TRBJ1-6, with D hard to call. The CDR3 loop spans 17 amino acids. The V gene's germline CDR1 is SGHAT and CDR2 FQNNGV. Deletions cut 0 bases from V and 7 bases from J, with 16 bases between. The CDR3 DNA sequence: TGTGCCAGCAGCTTAGATCATCCCCTACTAGGGAATTCACCCCTCCACTTT. Its protein product is CASSLDHPLLGNSPLHF.